This TCR beta chain was obtained from a study of T cell responses to AZD1222 COVID-19 vaccine. Study-wide results and caveats: The sample set comprised mostly white British donors with more females, and clonal diversity was possibly underestimated. Just a handful of AZD1222 recipients were seropositive at baseline. The peak T cell response came first, and repertoires were sampled only after it.

V dropped 3 bases and J dropped 7; count of bases not matched to a gene: 14. This CDR3 has 17 residues. CDR1 is SGHKS, CDR2 YYEKEE, per germline (reference sequence). Comments on this clone: As yet, its antigen is unknown.

Measured with immunoSEQ multiplex PCR; TCRdb has only the in-frame clones, and not every one. This sample has tens of thousands of clones, with 85% to 90% found just once. The receptor was derived from an adult who received the AZD1222 COVID-19 vaccine. J is TRBJ2-2 and V is TRBV5-5; 8 bases map to TRBD2. The starting material was peripheral blood, obtained 28 days after the second AZD1222 dose. Written as DNA, the CDR3 is TGTGCCAGCAGCTCACAGCCGGGACTAGTTGGTCACGGGGAGCTGTTTTTT. This translates into CASSSQPGLVGHGELFF.